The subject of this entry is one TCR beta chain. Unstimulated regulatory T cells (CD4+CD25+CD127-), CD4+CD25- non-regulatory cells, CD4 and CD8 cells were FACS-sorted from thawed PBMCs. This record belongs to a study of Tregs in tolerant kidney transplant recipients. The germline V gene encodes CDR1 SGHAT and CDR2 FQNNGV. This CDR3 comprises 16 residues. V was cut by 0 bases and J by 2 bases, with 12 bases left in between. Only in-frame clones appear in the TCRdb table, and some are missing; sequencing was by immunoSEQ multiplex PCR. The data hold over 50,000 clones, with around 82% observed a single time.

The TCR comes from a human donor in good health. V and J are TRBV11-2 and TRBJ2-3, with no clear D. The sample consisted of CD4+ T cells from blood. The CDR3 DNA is TGTGCCAGCAGCTTAGAGTTGTGGATGCTCACAGATACGCAGTATTTT. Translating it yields CASSLELWMLTDTQYF.